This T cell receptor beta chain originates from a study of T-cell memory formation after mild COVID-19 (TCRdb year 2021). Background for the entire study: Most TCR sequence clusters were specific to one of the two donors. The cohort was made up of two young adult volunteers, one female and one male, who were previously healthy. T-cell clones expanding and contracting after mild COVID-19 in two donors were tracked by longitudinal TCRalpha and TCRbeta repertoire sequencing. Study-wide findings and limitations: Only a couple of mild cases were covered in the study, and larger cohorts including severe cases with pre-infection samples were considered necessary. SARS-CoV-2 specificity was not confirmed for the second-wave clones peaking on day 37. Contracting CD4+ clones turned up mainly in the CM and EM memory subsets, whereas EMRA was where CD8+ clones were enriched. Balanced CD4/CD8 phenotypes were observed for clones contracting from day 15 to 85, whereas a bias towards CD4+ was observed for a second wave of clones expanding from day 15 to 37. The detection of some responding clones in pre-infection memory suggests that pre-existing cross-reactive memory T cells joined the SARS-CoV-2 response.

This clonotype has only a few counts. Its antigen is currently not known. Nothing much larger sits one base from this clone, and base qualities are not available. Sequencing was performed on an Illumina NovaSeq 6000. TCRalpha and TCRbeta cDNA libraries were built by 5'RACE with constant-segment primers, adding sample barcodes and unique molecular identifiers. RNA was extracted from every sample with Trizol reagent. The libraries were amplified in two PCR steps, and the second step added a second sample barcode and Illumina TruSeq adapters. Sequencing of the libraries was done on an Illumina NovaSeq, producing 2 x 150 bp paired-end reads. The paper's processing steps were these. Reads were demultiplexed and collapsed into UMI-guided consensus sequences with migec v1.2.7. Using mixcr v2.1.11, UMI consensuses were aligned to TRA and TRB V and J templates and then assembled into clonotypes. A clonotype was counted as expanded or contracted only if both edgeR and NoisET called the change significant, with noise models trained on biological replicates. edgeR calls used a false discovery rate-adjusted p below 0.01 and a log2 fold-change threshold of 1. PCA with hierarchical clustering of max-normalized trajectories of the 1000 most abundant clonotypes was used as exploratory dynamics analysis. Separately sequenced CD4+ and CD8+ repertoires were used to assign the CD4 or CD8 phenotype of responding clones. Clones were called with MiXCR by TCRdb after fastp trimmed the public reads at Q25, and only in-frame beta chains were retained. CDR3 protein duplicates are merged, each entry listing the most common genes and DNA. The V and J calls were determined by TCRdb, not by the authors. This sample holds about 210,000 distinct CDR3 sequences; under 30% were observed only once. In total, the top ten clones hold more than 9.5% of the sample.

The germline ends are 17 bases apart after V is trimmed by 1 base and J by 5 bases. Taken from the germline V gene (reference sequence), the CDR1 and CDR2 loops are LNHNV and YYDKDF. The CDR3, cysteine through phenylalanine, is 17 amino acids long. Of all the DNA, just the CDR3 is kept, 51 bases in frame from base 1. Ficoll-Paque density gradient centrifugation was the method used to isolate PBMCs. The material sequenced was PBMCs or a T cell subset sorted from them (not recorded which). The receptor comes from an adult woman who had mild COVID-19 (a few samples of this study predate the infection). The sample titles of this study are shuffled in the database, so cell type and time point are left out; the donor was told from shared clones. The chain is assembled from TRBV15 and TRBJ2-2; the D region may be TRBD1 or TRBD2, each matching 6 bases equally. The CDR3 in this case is CATSRVKGTRETGELFF. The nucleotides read TGTGCCACCAGCAGAGTAAAAGGGACACGGGAGACCGGGGAGCTGTTTTTT.